Below, one TCR beta chain is given with its context. Germline V CDR1 and CDR2: KGHDR, SFDVKD. This CDR3 is built from 14 residues. V was shortened by 7 bases and J by 0 bases, with 12 bases between the two germline ends. Libraries were prepared by immunoSEQ multiplex PCR; TCRdb keeps only in-frame clonotypes and omits some of them. The data contain about 350,000 clones, roughly 89% of them singletons. This specimen belongs to a study of blood T cell repertoires in COVID-19. This TCR was sampled from a woman aged 55-69 years with COVID-19, enrolled during active disease. V and J are TRBV24-1 and TRBJ2-7; D might be TRBD2 (5 bases). The sequenced sample consisted of peripheral blood. The chain's CDR3 is CATRAGGGSYEQYF. CDR3 bases: TGTGCCACCAGGGCTGGTGGAGGCTCCTACGAGCAGTACTTC.